What follows are 16 T cell receptor beta chains derived from one specimen sequenced in a study of blood T cell repertoires in COVID-19. This table comes from immunoSEQ multiplex PCR, and its TCRdb copy is limited to in-frame clones, with some not included. The data contain about 80,000 clones, approximately 88% of them singletons. The specimen sequenced was peripheral blood. The receptor source for this set is a woman of 80 years or more with active or convalescent COVID-19.

The chain uses TRBV28 and TRBJ1-6, with D perhaps matching TRBD1 (6 bases). V lost 4 bases and J lost 4, with 11 bases in between. Germline V gene sequence: CDR1 MDHEN, CDR2 SYDVKM. This CDR3 has 15 amino acids. The CDR3: CASSSGQSYNSPLHF. The CDR3, as DNA: TGTGCCAGCAGTTCTGGACAGTCTTATAATTCACCCCTCCACTTT.

V and J are TRBV7-8 and TRBJ2-2; D perhaps matches TRBD1 (6 bases). Trimming removed 4 bases at V and 0 bases at J, with 12 bases between. This CDR3 is built from 16 residues. Germline V gene sequence: CDR1 SGHVS, CDR2 FQNEAQ. CDR3 protein: CASSSAGTTNTGELFF. The CDR3 DNA is TGTGCCAGCAGCTCTGCCGGGACAACGAACACCGGGGAGCTGTTTTTT.

The genes are TRBV7-8 and TRBJ1-2; a possible D gene is TRBD1 (5 bases). V was cut by 5 bases and J by 3 bases, with 16 bases left in between. This CDR3 has 15 amino acids. The germline V gene encodes CDR1 SGHVS and CDR2 FQNEAQ. The CDR3 coding sequence is TGTGCCAGCAGCATGCTCCAGGGTAGTCACTATGGCTACACCTTC. Its translation is CASSMLQGSHYGYTF.

The table lists this clone with a few counts. This chain uses TRBV28 with TRBJ1-1; D is unclear. The CDR3 contains 13 residues. V lost 7 bases and J 2 bases, leaving 11 bases between the germline ends. CDR1 MDHEN and CDR2 SYDVKM come from the germline V gene. This CDR3 is CASTYSPNTEAFF. For the CDR3, the DNA is TGTGCCAGCACTTACTCACCCAACACTGAAGCTTTCTTT.

The chain combines TRBV28 with TRBJ2-5; 7 nucleotides agree with TRBD2. Germline V gene data show CDR1 as MDHEN and CDR2 as SYDVKM. This CDR3 region has 14 residues. J lost 2 bases, V lost 3 bases, and 3 bases had no gene match. CDR3 protein: CASSLGGSQETQYF. In nucleotides, the CDR3 is TGTGCCAGCAGTTTGGGGGGGTCGCAAGAGACCCAGTACTTC.

The chain recombines TRBV24-1 with TRBJ1-2; TRBD1 is a possible D gene (6 bases). Trimming left V 3 bases short and J 8 bases short, with 12 bases between. The CDR3 is 13 residues long. Germline CDR1 and CDR2: KGHDR and SFDVKD. The CDR3 DNA follows: TGTGCCACCAGTGATCGAGACAGGTGGGGCTACACCTTC. Amino acids: CATSDRDRWGYTF.

This rearrangement joins TRBV28 to TRBJ1-1; a possible D gene is TRBD1 (6 bases). Between the trimmed V and J ends, which lost 4 bases and 11 bases, there was a span of 14 bases. This CDR3 comprises 12 residues. Germline assignment: CDR1 MDHEN and CDR2 SYDVKM. Here the CDR3 reads CASSYLGGLAFF. CDR3 DNA: TGTGCCAGCAGTTATTTAGGGGGTTTGGCTTTCTTT.

V and J are TRBV6-1 and TRBJ2-2, with 8 bases fitting TRBD1. CDR1 MNHNS and CDR2 SASEGT come from the germline V gene. This CDR3 comprises 15 residues. Germline trimming cut 2 bases from V and 3 bases from J; bases unmatched to any gene: 2. The CDR3 protein is CASSERTGYTGELFF. In nucleotides, the CDR3 is TGTGCCAGCAGTGAAAGGACAGGGTACACCGGGGAGCTGTTTTTT.

This clone is a singleton in its sample. This chain joins TRBV7-9 and TRBJ2-6; 8 positions match TRBD2. Germline trimming cut 7 bases from V and 0 bases from J; bases unmatched to any gene: 11. Per the germline V gene, CDR1 is SEHNR and CDR2 is FQNEAQ (reference sequence). The CDR3 is made up of 18 amino acids. This CDR3 is CASTFGRGGNSGANVLTF. The CDR3 DNA follows: TGTGCCAGCACCTTTGGCCGGGGGGGAAACTCTGGGGCCAACGTCCTGACTTTC.

This sequence joins TRBV4-2 and TRBJ2-3; possible D gene TRBD2, 6 bases. The CDR3 runs 15 residues. CDR1 is LGHNA, CDR2 YNFKEQ, per germline. The germline V and J ends were trimmed by 4 bases and 0 bases, with 11 bases remaining between them. CDR3 protein: CASSPFAGSTDTQYF. Here the CDR3 DNA reads TGTGCCAGCAGCCCGTTTGCGGGGAGCACAGATACGCAGTATTTT.

This clone was observed a few times. This sequence joins TRBV9 and TRBJ2-2; 10 bases map to TRBD2. Trimming removed 0 bases from V and 3 bases from J; junction bases left unmatched: 8. Germline V gene data show CDR1 as SGDLS and CDR2 as YYNGEE. CDR3 size: 18 residues. The CDR3 spells CASSVVLGLALDTGELFF. As DNA, the CDR3 is TGTGCCAGCAGCGTAGTGTTGGGACTAGCGCTGGACACCGGGGAGCTGTTTTTT.

The chain couples TRBV9 to TRBJ2-1, with D unclear. Trimming took off 2 bases at V and 7 bases at J, with 7 bases between the two ends. Germline V CDR1 and CDR2: SGDLS, YYNGEE. This CDR3 has 12 amino acids. The CDR3 nucleotides are TGTGCCAGCAGCGTTTCGCAGAATGAGCAGTTCTTC. Protein: CASSVSQNEQFF.

The chain carries TRBV19 and TRBJ1-5; D remains ambiguous. CDR1 and CDR2 (germline): LNHDA, SQIVND (reference sequence). This CDR3 contains 15 residues. Trimming stripped 9 bases from V and 3 bases from J, with 18 bases between. CDR3 amino acids: CARYRDSYDNQPQHF. DNA of the CDR3: TGTGCCAGGTACCGGGATAGCTACGACAATCAGCCCCAGCATTTT.

V usage is TRBV7-9 and J usage is TRBJ1-2; D ambiguous. CDR1 is SEHNR, CDR2 FQNEAQ, per germline (reference sequence). The CDR3 is made up of 13 amino acids. V was pared by 5 bases and J by 4 bases, with 11 bases between. CDR3 nucleotides: TGTGCCAGCAGCCCACAGAGCCTCTATGGCTACACCTTC. Protein sequence: CASSPQSLYGYTF.

The rearrangement joins TRBV9 to TRBJ2-7, with TRBD2 matching 8 bases. Trimming cost V 3 bases and J 5 bases; bases outside gene matches: 16. CDR1 and CDR2 (germline): SGDLS, YYNGEE. The CDR3 contains 17 residues. CDR3: CASSALGGGLRDHEQYF. The CDR3 DNA sequence: TGTGCCAGCAGCGCCCTCGGGGGGGGGTTGAGGGACCACGAGCAGTACTTC.

The chain recombines TRBV9 with TRBJ1-6; 7 bases match TRBD1. Losses at the gene ends were 3 bases for V and 10 bases for J; bases not matched to a gene: 7. This CDR3 has 14 amino acids. Germline loops: CDR1 SGDLS, CDR2 YYNGEE. CDR3 nucleotides: TGTGCCAGCAGCGACAGGGGAAGTGGCTCACCCCTCCACTTT. Translated: CASSDRGSGSPLHF.